This passage covers 21 T cell receptor beta chains from one sample sequenced in a study of blood T cell repertoires in COVID-19. The repertoire was sequenced with immunoSEQ multiplex PCR; TCRdb's copy has only in-frame clones and lacks some. Among about 110,000 clones listed, under 85% were seen once. The material sequenced was peripheral blood. Receptors originate from a woman aged 70-85 years with acute or convalescent COVID-19.

The rearrangement links TRBV30 to TRBJ2-7; 11 bases agree with TRBD2. The germline CDR1 and CDR2 sequences are GTSNPN and SVGIG (reference sequence). Germline trimming cut 2 bases from V and 7 bases from J; bases unmatched to any gene: 4. This CDR3 has 13 amino acids. In DNA, the CDR3 is TGTGCCTGGAGTTTAATAGCGGGAGGGGAGCAGTACTTC. Its translation is CAWSLIAGGEQYF.

This clone has a handful of counts. The DNA for the CDR3 is TGTGCCAGTAGTATCAGGGGGAATAATTCACCCCTCCACTTT. It translates to CASSIRGNNSPLHF. The chain couples TRBV19 to TRBJ1-6, with 7 bases that match TRBD1. The CDR3 consists of 14 residues. V lost 3 bases to trimming and J lost 5 bases; unmatched junction nucleotides: 1. From germline, CDR1 is LNHDA and CDR2 SQIVND (reference sequence).

This chain joins TRBV5-1 and TRBJ2-2; TRBD2 aligns across 11 bases. CDR1 is SGHRS, CDR2 YFSETQ, per germline. The CDR3 contains 15 residues. Trimming removed 4 bases from V and 4 bases from J; junction bases left unmatched: 3. The CDR3 region has the DNA TGCGCCAGCAGCACGACTAGCGGGGCCACCGGGGAGCTGTTTTTT. It yields the protein CASSTTSGATGELFF. Based on the CDR3 plus reference TRBV5-1 and TRBJ2-2, the full variable domain is KAGVTQTPRYLIKTRGQQVTLSCSPISGHRSVSWYQQTPGQGLQFLFEYFSETQRNKGNFPGRFSGRQFSNSRSEMNVSTLELGDSALYLCASSTTSGATGELFFGEGSRLTVL.

The chain links TRBV6-2 or TRBV6-3 to TRBJ2-3; possibly TRBD2 for D (6 bases). The germline V gene encodes CDR1 MNHEY and CDR2 SVGEGT. The CDR3 is made up of 15 amino acids. The V end lost 2 bases, the J end lost 11 bases, and 20 bases lay between the germline ends. The CDR3 loop reads CASSYGGLSPHEQYF. In DNA, the CDR3 is TGTGCCAGCAGTTACGGGGGACTTAGCCCCCACGAGCAGTATTTT.

This chain uses TRBV5-1 with TRBJ1-2; tentatively, D is TRBD1 (5 bases). Germline assignment: CDR1 SGHRS and CDR2 YFSETQ. The CDR3 is 15 amino acids. V was cut by 4 bases and J by 4 bases, with 17 bases left in between. Here the CDR3 DNA reads TGCGCCAGCAGCGCGGGGGAGCGGACAATCTATGGCTACACCTTC. Amino acid sequence: CASSAGERTIYGYTF.

The chain uses TRBV4-1 and TRBJ2-2, with 11 nucleotides matching TRBD2. This CDR3 region has 18 residues. V shed 1 base, J shed 0 bases, and the junction held 4 bases outside the gene matches. The germline V gene has CDR1 MGHRA and CDR2 YSYEKL. CDR3 sequence (DNA): TGCGCCAGCAGCCAAGCCCCGGGACTAGCGGCGAACACCGGGGAGCTGTTTTTT. This translates into CASSQAPGLAANTGELFF.

This clone was counted once. V gene TRBV6-5 combines with J gene TRBJ2-7, with TRBD2 identical over 10 bases. CDR1 and CDR2 from the germline V gene are MNHEY and SVGAGI. CDR3 length equals 14 residues. Losses at the gene ends were 5 bases for V and 2 bases for J; bases not matched to a gene: 3. CDR3 bases: TGTGCCAGCAGTAGGACTAGCGGCACCTACGAGCAGTACTTC. It encodes CASSRTSGTYEQYF.

This clone was seen just once. This chain uses TRBV4-3 with TRBJ1-4; 12 bases are a match to TRBD1. CDR3 length: 15 amino acids. V dropped 4 bases and J dropped 8; count of bases not matched to a gene: 5. Germline V gene sequence: CDR1 LGHNA, CDR2 YSLEER. For the CDR3, the DNA is TGCGCCAGCAGCCTAGGGACAGGGGGCAGGGAAAAACTGTTTTTT. Residues: CASSLGTGGREKLFF.

The J gene is TRBJ1-1, the V gene TRBV28, with 7 bases fitting TRBD1. This CDR3 comprises 17 residues. V gave up 2 bases and J gave up 0 bases; unmatched junction bases: 9. Germline CDR1 and CDR2: MDHEN and SYDVKM. CDR3 region: CASSLSRQGVMNTEAFF. CDR3 sequence (DNA): TGTGCCAGCAGTTTAAGTAGACAGGGTGTCATGAACACTGAAGCTTTCTTT.

The chain is built from TRBV6-1 and TRBJ2-7; a possible D gene is TRBD1 (6 bases). This CDR3 has 14 amino acids. Germline-derived CDR1 and CDR2 are MNHNS and SASEGT. Here the CDR3 DNA reads TGTGCCAGCGGTGAAGGGGACAACTACTACGAGCAGTACGTC. Protein product: CASGEGDNYYEQYV.

The chain is built from TRBV7-3 and TRBJ2-3; 8 positions match TRBD2. The germline gives CDR1 SGHTA, CDR2 FQGTGA. CDR3 size: 14 residues. Losses at the gene ends were 4 bases for V and 6 bases for J; bases not matched to a gene: 6. The CDR3 loop reads CASSSGGAEDTQYF. CDR3 nucleotides: TGTGCCAGCAGCTCCGGGGGGGCCGAGGATACGCAGTATTTT.

The chain combines TRBV12-3 or TRBV12-4 with TRBJ1-2; a weak D match, TRBD1 (5 bases). The CDR3 is 11 amino acids. V was shortened by 6 bases and J by 4 bases, with 6 bases between the two germline ends. CDR3 bases: TGTGCCAGCAGCGGGGGCTATGGCTACACCTTC. Amino acid sequence: CASSGGYGYTF.

This sequence joins TRBV6-6 and TRBJ2-7; D unclear. CDR3 length: 14 residues. Germline-derived CDR1 and CDR2 are MNHNY and SVGAGI (reference sequence). Trimming took off 7 bases at V and 0 bases at J, with 13 bases between the two ends. CDR3 region: CASKSRSGSYEQYV. The CDR3 DNA reads as TGTGCCAGCAAATCCAGATCGGGCTCCTACGAGCAGTACGTC.

The rearrangement links TRBV2 to TRBJ2-6, with TRBD2 as a possible D gene (5 bases). This CDR3 contains 16 residues. The germline CDR1 and CDR2 sequences are SNHLY and FYNNEI. Trimming took off 4 bases at V and 0 bases at J, with 10 bases between the two ends. CDR3 sequence reads: CASSVSEVSGANVLTF. The CDR3 nucleotides are TGTGCCAGCAGTGTGTCGGAGGTCTCTGGGGCCAACGTCCTGACTTTC. Full variable domain (rest looked up from reference TRBV2 and TRBJ2-6): EPEVTQTPSHQVTQMGQEVILRCVPISNHLYFYWYRQILGQKVEFLVSFYNNEISEKSEIFDDQFSVERPDGSNFTLKIRSTKLEDSAMYFCASSVSEVSGANVLTFGAGSRLTVL.

This chain joins TRBV7-8 and TRBJ2-2; TRBD1 matches at 7 bases. Per germline, CDR1 SGHVS and CDR2 FQNEAQ. The length of the CDR3 is 18 residues. Trimming took 5 bases from V and 0 from J; bases not matched to a gene: 12. The DNA for the CDR3 is TGTGCCAGCAGCCTACGTGACAGGGTCGAGACGAACACCGGGGAGCTGTTTTTT. It is translated as CASSLRDRVETNTGELFF. The full variable domain, its missing parts supplied by reference TRBV7-8 and TRBJ2-2, is GAGVSQSPRYKVAKRGQDVALRCDPISGHVSLFWYQQALGQGPEFLTYFQNEAQLDKSGLPSDRFFAERPEGSVSTLKIQRTQQEDSAVYLCASSLRDRVETNTGELFFGEGSRLTVL.

This chain connects TRBV7-9 to TRBJ1-6; 7 positions agree with TRBD1. CDR3 length equals 16 residues. Trimming cost V 7 bases and J 5 bases; bases outside gene matches: 11. Germline V gene lookup returns CDR1 SEHNR and CDR2 FQNEAQ (reference sequence). The CDR3 sequence is CASNHATGQNNSPLHF. CDR3 DNA sequence: TGTGCCAGCAACCACGCAACGGGACAGAATAATTCACCCCTCCACTTT.

This clone was observed a handful of times. V usage is TRBV7-9 and J usage is TRBJ1-3, with D unresolved. Trimming left V 8 bases short and J 2 bases short, with 19 bases between. The CDR3 is made up of 16 amino acids. Germline V gives CDR1 SEHNR, CDR2 FQNEAQ (reference sequence). The CDR3 nucleotides are TGTGCCAGCTCAAAAGGCCGGGATCTAACTGGAAACACCATATATTTT. Its translation: CASSKGRDLTGNTIYF.

CDR3 sequence reads: CAWSVSLSGNTIYF. The CDR3 DNA is TGTGCCTGGAGTGTTAGTCTCTCTGGAAACACCATATATTTT. The chain combines TRBV30 with TRBJ1-3, with no clear D. Germline CDR1 GTSNPN, CDR2 SVGIG (reference sequence). CDR3 size: 14 residues. V lost 0 bases to trimming and J lost 0 bases, with 6 bases between them.

This clone was seen a few times. The rearrangement links TRBV18 to TRBJ1-1; D might be TRBD1 (5 bases). In germline, CDR1 is KGHSH, CDR2 LQKENI. The CDR3 extends over 15 amino acids. V lost 2 bases, J lost 3 bases, and 13 bases lay in between. The DNA of the CDR3 is TGTGCCAGCTCACCATCCATCGGGGGGGACACTGAAGCTTTCTTT. Protein: CASSPSIGGDTEAFF.

This clone appeared once. Distinct nucleotide sequences in the sample also encode this CDR3. CDR3: CASSLTGGYGYTF. For the CDR3, the DNA is TGTGCCAGCAGTTTAACAGGGGGCTATGGCTACACCTTC. The chain joins TRBV27 to TRBJ1-2; 8 nucleotides align to TRBD1. CDR3 length equals 13 residues. Trimming removed 2 bases from V and 4 bases from J; junction bases left unmatched: 0. Germline V gives CDR1 MNHEY, CDR2 SMNVEV (reference sequence).

The chain has TRBV5-8 and TRBJ1-3; D unresolved. The CDR3 runs to 14 residues. The V end was cut by 4 bases, the J end by 2 bases, with 10 bases between. The V gene's germline CDR1 is SGHTS and CDR2 YDEGEE. The CDR3 DNA sequence: TGTGCCAGCAGCCGACGAGGAACTGGAAACACCATATATTTT. It encodes CASSRRGTGNTIYF.